Each of the 28 T cell receptor beta chains below was sequenced from the same sample in a study of regulatory T cells in long-lasting Graves disease. Sample time point: persistent/refractory GD, antithyroid drugs over 5 years with positive TRAb. PBMC RNA served as the TCR library source. To make TCR beta libraries, researchers used iRepertoire HTBI primers and Arm-PCR of CDR3 regions. MiXCR was run by TCRdb on the multiplex PCR reads, yielding one entry per CDR3 protein. The table shows roughly 430,000 distinct CDR3 sequences, with approximately 22% occurring only once. Sequenced here: peripheral blood mononuclear cells (PBMCs), sampled when the disease was refractory, from a patient treated with antithyroid drugs. All receptors come from a female donor with Graves disease.

The chain links TRBV28 to TRBJ2-1, with D tentatively TRBD1 or TRBD2 (6 bases each). Trimming removed 7 bases from V and 1 base from J, with 14 bases in between. Germline CDR1 reads MDHEN; CDR2 reads SYDVKM. The CDR3 is 15 amino acids. Here the CDR3 reads CASITEGGSYNEQFF. The CDR3 nucleotides read TGTGCCAGCATCACCGAGGGGGGTTCCTACAATGAGCAGTTCTTC.

This clonotype was observed a handful of times. This chain uses TRBV27 with TRBJ1-6, with 7 bases that match TRBD1. Germline-derived CDR1 and CDR2 are MNHEY and SMNVEV (reference sequence). There are 16 residues in the CDR3. Trimming took 6 bases from V and 4 from J; bases not matched to a gene: 9. For the CDR3, the DNA is TGTGCCAGCAGCTCCGGGACAGAAGGTTATAATTCACCCCTCCACTTT. Translated, it gives CASSSGTEGYNSPLHF.

This clonotype came up many times. The chain is built from TRBV20-1 and TRBJ2-7; TRBD2 matches at 12 bases. J lost 5 bases, V lost 0 bases, and 8 bases had no gene match. Looked up from germline, CDR1 is DFQATT and CDR2 is SNEGSKA (reference sequence). The CDR3 is 16 residues long. DNA for the CDR3: TGCAGTGCTAGAGATCCGACTAGCGGGAGTGTAGACGAGCAGTACTTC. Translation gives CSARDPTSGSVDEQYF.

This clonotype has at least ten counts. V and J are TRBV12-3 or TRBV12-4 and TRBJ2-7; D may be TRBD1 (5 bases). This CDR3 is built from 12 residues. Trimming took off 4 bases at V and 4 bases at J, with 8 bases between the two ends. The CDR3 here is CASSSGIYEQYF. The CDR3 DNA sequence: TGTGCCAGCAGTTCAGGGATTTACGAGCAGTACTTC.

There are a few counts of this clonotype. This chain links TRBV27 with TRBJ2-5, with D unclear. This CDR3 spans 14 amino acids. Deletions cut 6 bases from V and 1 base from J, with 12 bases between. CDR1 and CDR2 (germline): MNHEY, SMNVEV (reference sequence). CDR3 sequence (DNA): TGTGCCAGCAGCCTGCTATCGGCCCAAGAGACCCAGTACTTC. This codes for CASSLLSAQETQYF.

A remark on this clonotype: With a much larger clone just one base away, this may be a read error. V usage is TRBV3-1 and J usage is TRBJ1-2; D remains ambiguous. The CDR3 totals 12 residues. The V end was cut by 1 base, the J end by 3 bases, with 3 bases between. CDR1 LGHDT and CDR2 YNNKEL come from the germline V gene (reference sequence). The CDR3 DNA reads as TGTGCCAGCAGCCAAGGATACTATGGCTACACCTTC. Its translation: CASSQGYYGYTF.

The J gene is TRBJ2-2, the V gene TRBV7-9; 8 positions match TRBD1. This CDR3 comprises 14 residues. The germline CDR1 and CDR2 sequences are SEHNR and FQNEAQ (reference sequence). J lost 1 base, V lost 8 bases, and 3 bases had no gene match. The CDR3 nucleotides read TGTGCCAGCGGGGGACAGGTGAACACCGGGGAGCTGTTTTTT. Translated: CASGGQVNTGELFF.

This clonotype has more than one count but fewer than ten. This chain connects TRBV14 to TRBJ1-3, with D perhaps TRBD1 (5 bases). This CDR3 comprises 15 residues. Germline CDR1 SGHDN, CDR2 FVKESK. V lost 3 bases and J 0 bases, leaving 9 bases between the germline ends. The CDR3 spells CASSHRGGSGNTIYF. In DNA form, the CDR3 reads TGTGCCAGCAGCCATAGGGGAGGCTCTGGAAACACCATATATTTT.

Comment on this clonotype: This sequence may be a read error, since a much larger clone differs from it by one base. The chain carries TRBV20-1 and TRBJ2-2; the D is unclear. V was pared by 8 bases and J by 2 bases, with 12 bases between. CDR1 is DFQATT, CDR2 SNEGSKA, per germline (reference sequence). The CDR3 runs 13 residues. In DNA, the CDR3 is TGCAGTCTACGGGCGGTTAACACCGGGGAGCTGTTTTTT. It specifies CSLRAVNTGELFF.

The sample holds many counts of this clonotype. The chain is built from TRBV6-1 and TRBJ2-7, with a possible D match to TRBD1 (6 bases). Germline V gene lookup returns CDR1 MNHNS and CDR2 SASEGT. CDR3 length equals 14 residues. The V end was cut by 6 bases, the J end by 2 bases, with 14 bases between. The CDR3 spells CASRSFGQTYEQYF. The CDR3 region has the DNA TGTGCCAGCAGGTCCTTTGGACAGACCTACGAGCAGTACTTC.

This clonotype was counted at least ten times. This chain uses TRBV19 with TRBJ2-7; 9 bases map to TRBD1. The ends lost 4 bases at V and 3 bases at J; junction bases unmatched: 7. CDR1 is LNHDA, CDR2 SQIVND, per germline (reference sequence). The CDR3 is 15 amino acids. The CDR3 nucleotides read TGTGCCAGTAGTAATTTGGGACAGGGTCTCTACGAGCAGTACTTC. Encoded protein: CASSNLGQGLYEQYF. The full variable domain, in which reference TRBV19 and TRBJ2-7 provide the parts outside the CDR3, is DGGITQSPKYLFRKEGQNVTLSCEQNLNHDAMYWYRQDPGQGLRLIYYSQIVNDFQKGDIAEGYSVSREKKESFPLTVTSAQKNPTAFYLCASSNLGQGLYEQYFGPGTRLTVT.

The gene calls are TRBV5-1 and TRBJ2-7; D might be TRBD2 (6 bases). The germline CDR1 and CDR2 sequences are SGHRS and YFSETQ. Trimming removed 4 bases at V and 4 bases at J, with 12 bases between. The CDR3 runs 13 residues. CDR3 sequence reads: CASSNEGGYEQYF. CDR3 sequence (DNA): TGCGCCAGCAGCAACGAGGGAGGATACGAGCAGTACTTC.

This clonotype appeared many times. The chain combines TRBV6-5 with TRBJ1-2, with a possible D match to TRBD1 (5 bases). The CDR3 is made up of 13 amino acids. Deletions cut 2 bases from V and 8 bases from J, with 12 bases between. Germline CDR1 reads MNHEY; CDR2 reads SVGAGI. The CDR3 DNA reads TGTGCCAGCAGTTACGGGGGTACAAGAGGCTACACCTTC. Encoded protein: CASSYGGTRGYTF.

Ten or more counts support this clonotype. The chain combines TRBV27 with TRBJ1-2; D might be TRBD1 (6 bases). The CDR3 contains 13 residues. Trimming took 1 base from V and 6 from J, leaving 9 bases between them. Germline values: CDR1 MNHEY, CDR2 SMNVEV (reference sequence). CDR3 nucleotide sequence: TGTGCCAGCAGTTTATTACAGGGTGATGGCTACACCTTC. Protein: CASSLLQGDGYTF.

This clonotype occurred a few times. The chain recombines TRBV2 with TRBJ1-5; TRBD1 agrees at 9 bases. The junction had 6 bases not matched to a gene; V was cut back by 2 bases and J by 1 base. This CDR3 comprises 17 residues. From germline, CDR1 is SNHLY and CDR2 FYNNEI. The CDR3 DNA follows: TGTGCCAGCAGTGAAACTTCCGGGACAGGGAGCAATCAGCCCCAGCATTTT. This sequence encodes CASSETSGTGSNQPQHF.

This clonotype appeared many times. The V and J genes are TRBV28 and TRBJ2-6, with D unclear. There are 15 residues in the CDR3. V shed 5 bases and J shed 0 bases, with 8 bases lying between them. Germline V CDR1 and CDR2: MDHEN, SYDVKM. The CDR3 DNA reads TGTGCCAGCAGTCCCCCAGGCTCTGGGGCCAACGTCCTGACTTTC. Translated, it gives CASSPPGSGANVLTF.

This clonotype has a count of ten or more. CDR3 bases: TGTGCCAGCAGTAGAGGCGGGGGCTACGAGCAGTACTTC. Translated, it gives CASSRGGGYEQYF. The rearrangement joins TRBV28 to TRBJ2-7; TRBD2 aligns across 7 bases. The CDR3 sequence is 13 residues long. Germline-derived CDR1 and CDR2 are MDHEN and SYDVKM. V lost 5 bases, J lost 3 bases, and 4 bases stayed unmatched.

V is TRBV28 and J is TRBJ2-7; TRBD2 agrees at 10 bases. CDR1 is MDHEN, CDR2 SYDVKM, per germline. The V segment lost 6 bases and the J segment 7 bases; nucleotides outside the gene matches: 9. The CDR3 contains 14 residues. CDR3 nucleotide sequence: TGTGCCAGCAGGACGACTAGCGGGCCCCGAGAGCAGTACTTC. Protein product: CASRTTSGPREQYF.

This clonotype was seen repeatedly, ten times or more. The V call is TRBV19, the J call TRBJ2-5; 11 bases agree with TRBD2. The CDR3 runs to 16 residues. V shed 7 bases, J shed 2 bases, and the junction held 9 bases outside the gene matches. The germline CDR1 and CDR2 sequences are LNHDA and SQIVND (reference sequence). The DNA of the CDR3 is TGTGCCAGTAAAACTCGGCTAGCGGGAGGACAAGAGACCCAGTACTTC. Protein sequence: CASKTRLAGGQETQYF.

The chain employs TRBV3-1 and TRBJ1-2; D uncertain. Trimming took off 0 bases at V and 7 bases at J, with 12 bases between the two ends. CDR3 length equals 14 residues. Germline assignment: CDR1 LGHDT and CDR2 YNNKEL (reference sequence). The CDR3 protein is CASSQEESRGGYTF. In DNA, the CDR3 is TGTGCCAGCAGCCAAGAAGAAAGTCGAGGTGGCTACACCTTC.

This clonotype showed up many times. The genes are TRBV3-1 and TRBJ2-1; TRBD1 might be the D (5 bases). The V end lost 4 bases, the J end lost 5 bases, and 18 bases lay between the germline ends. In germline, CDR1 is LGHDT, CDR2 YNNKEL (reference sequence). The CDR3 is 16 residues long. This CDR3 is CASSRTDRSVDNEQFF. In DNA, the CDR3 is TGTGCCAGCAGCCGTACCGACAGAAGTGTTGACAATGAGCAGTTCTTC.

This clonotype was found many times. CDR3 loop: CASSRRTGENTGELFF. In DNA form, the CDR3 reads TGTGCCAGCAGCCGGCGGACAGGAGAAAACACCGGGGAGCTGTTTTTT. This chain connects TRBV11-2 to TRBJ2-2; TRBD1 agrees at 7 bases. V shed 5 bases and J 2 bases; nucleotides not matched to a gene: 8. This CDR3 contains 16 residues. Germline CDR1 and CDR2: SGHAT and FQNNGV.

Concerning this clonotype itself: Likely a read error: the CDR3 ends without its conserved phenylalanine or tryptophan. The chain carries TRBV12-3 or TRBV12-4 and TRBJ2-7, with 8 nucleotides matching TRBD1. J gave up 6 bases and V 7 bases, and 11 bases lay outside the gene matches. The CDR3 consists of 14 residues. CDR3 in amino acids: CASTPGGEAIEQYL. CDR3 in DNA: TGTGCCAGCACCCCAGGGGGCGAAGCGATCGAGCAGTACCTC.

The gene calls are TRBV19 and TRBJ1-5; a weak D match, TRBD1 (5 bases). There are 15 residues in the CDR3. The V gene lost 10 bases and the J gene lost 9 bases, with 25 bases spanning the gap. Germline V CDR1 and CDR2: LNHDA, SQIVND (reference sequence). The CDR3 is CAIPPFGTRQGPQHF. The CDR3 nucleotides are TGTGCCATACCTCCGTTTGGGACCCGCCAGGGGCCCCAGCATTTT.

To note about this clonotype: A much larger clone differs by one base, so this may be a read error. The CDR3 is CASTMLGTGELFF. CDR3 nucleotides: TGTGCCAGCACCATGTTGGGCACCGGGGAGCTGTTTTTT. The chain is built from TRBV12-3 or TRBV12-4 and TRBJ2-2, with D unclear. The CDR3 is 13 amino acids. V lost 7 bases to trimming and J lost 4 bases, with 10 bases between them.

The V gene is TRBV7-9, the J gene TRBJ2-2, with 11 bases matching TRBD2. V was clipped by 4 bases and J by 2 bases; unmatched bases: 6. This CDR3 comprises 17 residues. In germline, CDR1 is SEHNR, CDR2 FQNEAQ (reference sequence). In nucleotides, the CDR3 is TGTGCCAGCAGCTCACCCGGGACTAGCGGCAACACCGGGGAGCTGTTTTTT. Translated: CASSSPGTSGNTGELFF.

This clonotype has at least ten counts. The chain uses TRBV6-1 and TRBJ1-1, with 9 nucleotides matching TRBD1. J lost 6 bases, V lost 10 bases, and 9 bases had no gene match. Germline assignment: CDR1 MNHNS and CDR2 SASEGT. The CDR3 is 13 amino acids. CDR3 in amino acids: CATTGDRGAEAFF. The CDR3 DNA follows: TGTGCCACCACGGGCGACAGGGGGGCTGAAGCTTTCTTT.

Remarks on this clonotype: Sequence at one end of the junction differs from germline and may be a read error. The V and J genes are TRBV9 and TRBJ1-3; D ambiguous. Germline V gives CDR1 SGDLS, CDR2 YYNGEE. The CDR3 is 12 residues long. The CDR3 DNA follows: TGTGCCAGCAGCCACCTAGAGGGCCCCTGTTTATTT. Protein: CASSHLEGPCLF.